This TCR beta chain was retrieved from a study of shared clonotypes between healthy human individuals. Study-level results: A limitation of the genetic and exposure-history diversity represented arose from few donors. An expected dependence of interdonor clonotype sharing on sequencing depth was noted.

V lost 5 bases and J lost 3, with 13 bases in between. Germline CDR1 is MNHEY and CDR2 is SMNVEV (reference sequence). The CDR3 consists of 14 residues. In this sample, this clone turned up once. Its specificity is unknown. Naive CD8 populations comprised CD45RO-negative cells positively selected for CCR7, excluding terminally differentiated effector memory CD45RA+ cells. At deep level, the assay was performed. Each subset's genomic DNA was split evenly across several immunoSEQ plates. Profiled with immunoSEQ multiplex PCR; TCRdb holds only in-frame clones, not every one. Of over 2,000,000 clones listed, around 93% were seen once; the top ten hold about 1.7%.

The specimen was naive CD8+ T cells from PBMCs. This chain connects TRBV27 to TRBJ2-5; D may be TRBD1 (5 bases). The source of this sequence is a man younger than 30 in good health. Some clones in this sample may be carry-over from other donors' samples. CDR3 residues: CASSITGIEETQYF. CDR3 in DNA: TGTGCCAGCAGTATAACAGGCATCGAAGAGACCCAGTACTTC.